This is a list of T cell receptor beta chains from one sample in a study of cytomegalovirus exposure and HLA in healthy donors. Method: immunoSEQ multiplex PCR; TCRdb's copy keeps in-frame clones and lacks some. The sample table includes tens of thousands of clones. The sample comprised PBMCs. These receptors were taken from a woman in her 40s in good health and CMV-seropositive. CDR3s include the opening cysteine and the closing phenylalanine or tryptophan. D genes are given only for firm matches.

D gene | J gene | V gene | CDR3 protein | CDR3 DNA
NA | TRBJ1-1 | TRBV27 | CASSLGGVRDTEAFF | TGTGCCAGCAGTTTAGGAGGGGTGAGAGACACTGAAGCTTTCTTT
NA | TRBJ1-2 | TRBV7-9 | CASSPREGRANYGYTF | TGTGCCAGCAGCCCTAGGGAGGGACGGGCTAACTATGGCTACACCTTC
TRBD1 | TRBJ1-2 | TRBV7-9 | CASSLGDRAPQGGYTF | TGTGCCAGCAGCTTAGGGGACAGGGCCCCCCAAGGCGGCTACACCTTC
NA | TRBJ1-2 | TRBV27 | CASSLAGGQGKKYGYTF | TGTGCCAGCAGTTTAGCGGGGGGTCAGGGGAAAAAGTATGGCTACACCTTC
TRBD1 | TRBJ2-7 | TRBV10-3 | CAISSGTGHYEQYF | TGTGCCATCAGTTCCGGGACAGGGCACTACGAGCAGTACTTC
NA | TRBJ1-5 | TRBV7-8 | CASSGEASGYQPQHF | TGTGCCAGCAGCGGGGAGGCTTCAGGGTACCAGCCCCAGCATTTT
NA | TRBJ1-2 | TRBV25-1 | CASSSNVRGYGYTF | TGTGCCAGCAGTTCCAACGTAAGGGGGTATGGCTACACCTTC
TRBD1 | TRBJ2-7 | TRBV7-2 | CASSYRGLSYEQYF | TGTGCCAGCAGCTACAGGGGTCTCTCCTACGAGCAGTACTTC
TRBD1 | TRBJ2-2 | TRBV9 | CASTLTTGGSTGELFF | TGTGCCAGCACCTTAACCACAGGGGGATCCACCGGGGAGCTGTTTTTT
NA | TRBJ1-4 | TRBV7-9 | CASSTLGGAPGEKLFF | TGTGCCAGCAGCACATTAGGGGGGGCGCCCGGGGAAAAACTGTTTTTT
NA | TRBJ2-7 | TRBV7-9 | CASSLIIFRPGATPQYF | TGTGCCAGCAGCTTAATAATATTCCGGCCAGGGGCTACTCCTCAGTACTTC
NA | TRBJ1-2 | TRBV19 | CASSPRGRGKPTQGYTF | TGTGCCAGTAGTCCCCGAGGTAGGGGTAAGCCGACTCAAGGCTACACCTTC
NA | TRBJ2-2 | TRBV5-5 | CASSPLPGANTGELFF | TGTGCCAGCAGCCCCCTACCGGGGGCGAACACCGGGGAGCTGTTTTTT
NA | TRBJ2-7 | TRBV28 | CASTPPGARYEQYF | TGTGCCAGCACCCCTCCTGGGGCGCGATACGAGCAGTACTTC
TRBD2 | TRBJ2-5 | TRBV7-3 | CASSLRTSGSGETQYF | TGTGCCAGCAGCTTACGCACTAGCGGGAGTGGGGAGACCCAGTACTTC
NA | TRBJ1-2 | TRBV6-5 | CASSSRRGWGYTF | TGTGCCAGCAGTTCGCGGCGGGGTTGGGGCTACACCTTC
NA | TRBJ2-3 | TRBV10-3 | CAISELGGAGSSTDTQYF | TGTGCCATCAGTGAATTGGGCGGCGCGGGGTCTAGCACAGATACGCAGTATTTT
NA | TRBJ2-3 | TRBV5-6 | CASSFGSDTDTQYF | TGTGCCAGCAGCTTCGGGAGCGACACAGATACGCAGTATTTT
TRBD2 | TRBJ2-1 | TRBV4-2 | CASSQEPSGRVASNEQFF | TGTGCCAGCAGCCAAGAGCCTAGCGGGAGAGTGGCCTCCAATGAGCAGTTCTTC
NA | TRBJ1-1 | TRBV29-1 | CSVVGGTEAFF | TGCAGCGTTGTAGGGGGCACTGAAGCTTTCTTT
NA | TRBJ1-2 | TRBV5-3 | CARSGRFETGRKGYTF | TGTGCCAGAAGCGGCCGGTTTGAAACAGGGAGAAAGGGCTACACCTTC
TRBD2 | TRBJ2-3 | TRBV5-4 | CASSFGAGLRSTDTQYF | TGTGCCAGCAGCTTTGGAGCGGGGCTAAGGAGCACAGATACGCAGTATTTT
NA | TRBJ2-2 | TRBV5-1 | CASSPRESTGELFF | TGCGCCAGCAGCCCAAGAGAGAGCACCGGGGAGCTGTTTTTT
NA | TRBJ1-5 | TRBV5-1 | CASSLAGYSNQPQHF | TGCGCCAGCAGCTTGGCAGGGTATAGCAATCAGCCCCAGCATTTT
NA | TRBJ1-2 | TRBV2 | CASSPGRRDDYGYTF | TGTGCCAGCAGTCCCGGTCGGAGGGATGACTATGGCTACACCTTC
NA | TRBJ1-6 | TRBV15 | CATSRDGTGPGNGSPLHF | TGTGCCACCAGCAGAGATGGGACTGGCCCAGGCAATGGGTCACCCCTCCACTTT
TRBD2 | TRBJ2-7 | TRBV18 | CASSPNNRLAASYEQYF | TGTGCCAGCTCCCCAAACAACCGTCTAGCGGCTTCCTACGAGCAGTACTTC
TRBD2 | TRBJ2-3 | TRBV9 | CASSVATPERGLSDTQYF | TGTGCCAGCAGCGTAGCTACACCTGAGCGGGGGCTTTCCGATACGCAGTATTTT
TRBD1 | TRBJ2-5 | TRBV6-5 | CASSYDRGGTQYF | TGTGCCAGCAGTTACGACAGGGGGGGGACCCAGTACTTC
TRBD1 | TRBJ1-6 | TRBV11-1 | CASSAGQDNSPLHF | TGTGCCAGCAGCGCAGGACAGGATAATTCACCCCTCCACTTT
NA | TRBJ1-3 | TRBV7-9 | CASSLGGLGNTIYF | TGTGCCAGCAGCTTGGGAGGGCTCGGAAACACCATATATTTT
TRBD2 | TRBJ2-1 | TRBV27 | CASSPPSGKYNEQFF | TGTGCCAGCAGTCCCCCTAGCGGTAAATACAATGAGCAGTTCTTC
TRBD2 | TRBJ2-5 | TRBV7-2 | CASSSTGTSGGPGTQYF | TGTGCCAGCAGCTCGACCGGGACTAGCGGGGGACCGGGGACCCAGTACTTC
NA | TRBJ1-6 | TRBV30 | CAWSGSGRNSPLHF | TGTGCCTGGAGTGGTTCAGGGAGGAATTCACCCCTCCACTTT
TRBD2 | TRBJ2-3 | TRBV6-4 | CASAMTSGSTDTQYF | TGTGCCAGCGCGATGACTAGCGGGAGCACAGATACGCAGTATTTT
NA | TRBJ1-2 | TRBV9 | CASSSSRGTNYGYTF | TGTGCCAGCAGCAGCAGTCGGGGAACTAACTATGGCTACACCTTC
TRBD1 | TRBJ1-3 | TRBV14 | CASSQDRAGNTIYF | TGTGCCAGCAGCCAGGACAGGGCTGGAAACACCATATATTTT
TRBD2 | TRBJ2-7 | TRBV28 | CASSLHPSGNSYEQYF | TGTGCCAGCAGTTTACATCCTAGCGGGAACTCCTACGAGCAGTACTTC
TRBD1 | TRBJ1-2 | TRBV9 | CASSVEGTGVVGYTF | TGTGCCAGCAGCGTAGAGGGGACAGGGGTAGTAGGCTACACCTTC
TRBD2 | TRBJ2-1 | TRBV2 | CASLRDYLYNEQFF | TGTGCCAGCCTCCGGGACTACCTATACAATGAGCAGTTCTTC
NA | TRBJ1-1 | TRBV5-1 | CASSTGQPNTEAFF | TGCGCCAGCAGTACTGGACAGCCGAACACTGAAGCTTTCTTT
TRBD2 | TRBJ2-7 | TRBV9 | CASSAGLAGIYEQYF | TGTGCCAGCAGCGCCGGACTAGCGGGGATCTACGAGCAGTACTTC
NA | TRBJ2-7 | TRBV12-5 | CASGSRALGSYEQYF | TGTGCTAGTGGCTCGAGGGCTCTCGGGTCCTACGAGCAGTACTTC
NA | TRBJ1-6 | TRBV19 | CASRRGKKDGSPLHF | TGTGCCAGTAGAAGGGGGAAGAAGGATGGTTCACCCCTCCACTTT
NA | TRBJ1-1 | TRBV18 | CASSSRTENTEAFF | TGTGCCAGCTCATCCAGGACAGAGAACACTGAAGCTTTCTTT
NA | TRBJ2-3 | TRBV9 | CASSLLGGGTQYF | TGTGCCAGCAGCCTCCTCGGGGGTGGTACGCAGTATTTT
NA | TRBJ2-7 | TRBV4-1 | CASSQGGGVSYEQYF | TGCGCCAGCAGCCAAGGTGGAGGGGTCTCCTACGAGCAGTACTTC
TRBD1 | TRBJ2-7 | TRBV6-5 | CASSYSEQGAKYF | TGTGCCAGCAGTTACTCAGAACAGGGGGCCAAGTACTTC
NA | TRBJ1-2 | TRBV7-3 | CASSPGFGYGYTF | TGTGCCAGCAGCCCAGGGTTCGGATATGGCTACACCTTC
TRBD2 | TRBJ2-7 | TRBV28 | CASSQTSGSSYEQYF | TGTGCCAGCAGCCAAACTAGCGGGAGCTCCTACGAGCAGTACTTC
TRBD1 | TRBJ1-1 | TRBV6-5 | CASSSHRGMNTEAFF | TGTGCCAGCAGTAGTCACAGGGGCATGAACACTGAAGCTTTCTTT
TRBD1 | TRBJ1-4 | TRBV28 | CASSPVTGKSEKLFF | TGTGCCAGCAGCCCAGTGACAGGGAAGTCTGAAAAACTGTTTTTT
TRBD2 | TRBJ2-1 | TRBV9 | CASSVRDSGRSDYNEQFF | TGTGCCAGCAGCGTACGGGACAGCGGGAGGTCCGATTACAATGAGCAGTTCTTC
NA | TRBJ2-1 | TRBV6-6 | CASSRSPYNEQFF | TGTGCCAGCAGCCGTAGCCCCTACAATGAGCAGTTCTTC
NA | TRBJ1-5 | TRBV28 | CASSFHSGGNQPQHF | TGTGCCAGCAGTTTTCATTCAGGGGGCAATCAGCCCCAGCATTTT